This T cell receptor beta chain was captured by sequencing in a study of blood T cells in healthy people across ages. The CDR3 has 12 amino acids. Germline V lookup: CDR1 MNHEY, CDR2 SVGAGI. V was clipped by 8 bases and J by 6 bases, with 11 bases between them. Next came a second PCR, run for about 6 to 11 cycles, which used a sample-barcoded 5' primer along with a J-beta primer mix. TCRdb re-derived calls from the 5' RACE reads in MiXCR, one entry per CDR3 protein. The sample carries about a million distinct CDR3 sequences, 30% to 40% recorded once. This clonotype has only a few counts. The receptor was derived from a man aged 18 to 35 in good health. The sample consisted of blood. The chain combines TRBV6-5 with TRBJ1-5; D gene unclear. The CDR3 is CASGQHGQPQHF. As DNA, the CDR3 is TGTGCCAGCGGTCAGCATGGTCAGCCCCAGCATTTT.